Presented here are 18 T cell receptor beta chains from one specimen sequenced in a study of OX40 agonist ivuxolimab in advanced cancers. Sequencing was performed with immunoSEQ multiplex PCR; in TCRdb, only in-frame clones are kept and a portion is missing. The repertoire holds 8,500 to 13,000 clones, with just under 75% as singletons. Specimen: CD4+ or CD8+ T cells sorted from blood, collected in a trial of the OX40 agonist ivuxolimab. The receptors originated from an adult with an advanced solid tumor such as melanoma, head and neck, liver or kidney cancer.

The chain is built from TRBV28 and TRBJ2-5, with D perhaps matching TRBD2 (6 bases). CDR3 length: 15 residues. CDR1 MDHEN and CDR2 SYDVKM come from the germline V gene. V shed 5 bases and J shed 0 bases, with 13 bases lying between them. The CDR3 DNA reads as TGTGCCAGCAGTCGACTAGGCCCGTACCAAGAGACCCAGTACTTC. Its protein product is CASSRLGPYQETQYF.

The sample holds a few counts of this clone. This chain uses TRBV6-9 with TRBJ1-2, with TRBD1 matching over 9 bases. Germline CDR1 is MNHGY and CDR2 is SVAAGI. The CDR3 has 16 residues. Trimming at V came to 1 base and at J to 0 bases, leaving 3 bases not matched to a gene. The CDR3 sequence: CASSYWTGESNYGYTF. The CDR3 DNA reads as TGTGCCAGCAGTTATTGGACAGGGGAGTCTAACTATGGCTACACCTTC.

The rearrangement links TRBV4-1 to TRBJ2-5; 7 bases are a match to TRBD1. Gene TRBJ2-7 matches the end of the DNA better, so the J call may be wrong. The CDR3 spans 15 residues. CDR1 is MGHRA, CDR2 YSYEKL, per germline. As DNA, the CDR3 is TGCGCCAGCGGACTGACAGGGACCGCCTCCTACGAGCAGTACTTC. It translates to CASGLTGTASYEQYF.

The rearrangement uses TRBV9 and TRBJ2-3; no clear D. Germline CDR1 SGDLS, CDR2 YYNGEE. The CDR3 has 15 residues. V lost 3 bases and J lost 2, with 13 bases in between. DNA of the CDR3: TGTGCCAGCAGCGCCCTCAACTTGTTCACAGATACGCAGTATTTT. It codes for CASSALNLFTDTQYF.

The chain has TRBV9 and TRBJ2-5; D remains unclear. The CDR3 totals 12 residues. Germline assignment: CDR1 SGDLS and CDR2 YYNGEE. With 5 bases removed from V and 0 bases from J, the gap between germline ends came to 5 bases. The CDR3 nucleotides are TGTGCCAGCAGGGGCGACCAAGAGACCCAGTACTTC. Protein product: CASRGDQETQYF.

This chain links TRBV18 with TRBJ2-1, with 14 bases matching TRBD2. The V and J ends lost 3 bases and 0 bases, in that order; junction bases with no gene match: 4. The CDR3 consists of 18 residues. Germline CDR1 is KGHSH and CDR2 is LQKENI. The CDR3 protein is CASSPRTSGRISYNEQFF. CDR3 nucleotides: TGTGCCAGCTCACCCCGGACTAGCGGGAGGATCTCCTACAATGAGCAGTTCTTC. Variable domain in full (rest from reference TRBV18 and TRBJ2-1): NAGVMQNPRHLVRRRGQEARLRCSPMKGHSHVYWYRQLPEEGLKFMVYLQKENIIDESGMPKERFSAEFPKEGPSILRIQQVVRGDSAAYFCASSPRTSGRISYNEQFFGPGTRLTVL.

This clone was observed a few times. This sequence joins TRBV25-1 and TRBJ1-2; D is unresolved. Trimming pared 5 bases from V and 6 bases from J, leaving 22 bases between. The CDR3 spans 16 residues. Germline CDR1 is MGHDK and CDR2 is SYGVNS. The CDR3 region has the DNA TGTGCCAGCAGTCGACTCTGGAGCCGGGAACTGGATGGCTACACCTTC. Its translation: CASSRLWSRELDGYTF.

J is TRBJ1-1 and V is TRBV6-6, with D perhaps TRBD1 (5 bases). Germline CDR1 reads MNHNY; CDR2 reads SVGAGI (reference sequence). CDR3 length: 12 amino acids. V was clipped by 5 bases and J by 4 bases, with 8 bases between them. The CDR3 region has the DNA TGTGCCAGCAGTCAGACAGTCACTGAAGCTTTCTTT. As protein: CASSQTVTEAFF.

As regards this clone: Different DNA sequences within this sample yield the same CDR3. This rearrangement joins TRBV12-5 to TRBJ2-7, with 9 bases matching TRBD2. Trimming at V came to 1 base and at J to 2 bases, leaving 3 bases not matched to a gene. Germline V lookup: CDR1 LGHNT, CDR2 FRNRAP. CDR3 length equals 15 residues. CDR3 nucleotide sequence: TGTGCTAGTGGTTTGGGGCTAGCGGGGACCTACGAGCAGTACTTC. It codes for CASGLGLAGTYEQYF.

The chain links TRBV7-9 to TRBJ2-5; possibly TRBD2 for D (5 bases). V lost 4 bases and J 1 base, leaving 19 bases between the germline ends. The CDR3 loop spans 17 amino acids. The germline V gene has CDR1 SEHNR and CDR2 FQNEAQ (reference sequence). This CDR3 reads CASSSPGLGEIQETQYF. CDR3 sequence (DNA): TGTGCCAGCAGCTCCCCGGGCCTTGGGGAGATCCAAGAGACCCAGTACTTC.

This sequence joins TRBV6-1 and TRBJ2-7; the match to TRBD1 covers 8 bases. The germline V gene encodes CDR1 MNHNS and CDR2 SASEGT. The CDR3 runs to 15 residues. J was trimmed by 7 bases and V by 6 bases; bases with no gene match: 14. This chain's CDR3 is CASSALSGTGGEQYF. In DNA, the CDR3 is TGTGCCAGCAGCGCTCTCAGTGGGACAGGAGGGGAGCAGTACTTC.

This clone was counted only a few times. The chain joins TRBV27 to TRBJ2-3; D call uncertain. The V end lost 2 bases, the J end lost 2 bases, and 14 bases lay between the germline ends. This CDR3 region has 16 residues. Per the germline V gene, CDR1 is MNHEY and CDR2 is SMNVEV (reference sequence). Here the CDR3 DNA reads TGTGCCAGCAGTTTAAACAGCCTAAGTTACACAGATACGCAGTATTTT. Translation gives CASSLNSLSYTDTQYF.

This sequence joins TRBV9 and TRBJ2-1; 10 nucleotides align to TRBD2. CDR1 is SGDLS and CDR2 is YYNGEE in the germline V gene. The CDR3 sequence is 15 residues long. Trimming removed 3 bases from V and 9 bases from J; junction bases left unmatched: 9. DNA for the CDR3: TGTGCCAGCAGCGCGAAGCGGGAGGGCCGGGCTGAGCAGTTCTTC. It is translated as CASSAKREGRAEQFF.

This clone has only one observation. The J gene is TRBJ2-2, the V gene TRBV28; D unresolved. V lost 3 bases and J lost 7, with 6 bases in between. CDR1 MDHEN and CDR2 SYDVKM come from the germline V gene. The CDR3 runs 12 residues. This chain's CDR3 is CASSLGLGELFF. In DNA form, the CDR3 reads TGTGCCAGCAGTTTGGGCCTCGGGGAGCTGTTTTTT.

The CDR3 DNA sequence: TGTGCCAGCTCTCGATTCGGGAGCAATCAGCCCCAGCATTTT. Protein: CASSRFGSNQPQHF. The rearrangement links TRBV27 to TRBJ1-5, with D unclear. The germline CDR1 and CDR2 sequences are MNHEY and SMNVEV (reference sequence). V was cut by 8 bases and J by 1 base, with 12 bases left in between. The CDR3 runs 14 residues.

V and J are TRBV19 and TRBJ2-1; 11 bases match TRBD1. There are 15 residues in the CDR3. Germline CDR1 LNHDA, CDR2 SQIVND (reference sequence). V shed 5 bases, J shed 0 bases, and the junction held 0 bases outside the gene matches. CDR3 bases: TGTGCCAGTAGTGGGACAGGGGGCTCCTACAATGAGCAGTTCTTC. This translates into CASSGTGGSYNEQFF.

In its sample, this clone ranks as medium-sized. V and J are TRBV6-4 and TRBJ2-3, with 8 positions matching TRBD1. This CDR3 has 15 amino acids. Germline lookup yields CDR1 MRHNA and CDR2 SNTAGT. V shed 0 bases, J shed 4 bases, and the junction held 3 bases outside the gene matches. CDR3 DNA: TGTGCCAGCAGTGACTCCCCGGACAGGGCAGATACGCAGTATTTT. Translation: CASSDSPDRADTQYF.

This clone was counted once. Possible read error: a much larger clone is one base away. The chain carries TRBV19 and TRBJ1-2; TRBD1 agrees at 8 bases. The germline gives CDR1 LNHDA, CDR2 SQIVND (reference sequence). The CDR3 runs 14 residues. The CDR3 sequence: CVSSMGTGTYGYTF. The CDR3 DNA reads TGTGTCAGTAGTATGGGGACAGGTACCTATGGCTACACCTTC. Full variable domain (missing parts from reference TRBV19 and TRBJ1-2): DGGITQSPKYLFRKEGQNVTLSCEQNLNHDAMYWYRQDPGQGLRLIYYSQIVNDFQKGDIAEGYSVSREKKESFPLTVTSAQKNPTAFYLCVSSMGTGTYGYTFGSGTRLTVV.